Following are 8 T cell receptor beta chains from one sample sequenced in a study of T cells in Graves' hyperthyroidism and ophthalmopathy. The CDR3 regions of TCR beta were amplified from RNA transcripts. During a first-round RT-PCR of the TCR CDR3, the HTBI primer set was used. A single record per CDR3 protein comes from TCRdb applying MiXCR to the multiplex PCR reads. The data hold around 260,000 distinct CDR3 sequences, with less than 30% observed a single time. The sequencing sample was made of blood. Source of these receptors: a man aged 35-49 years with Graves' hyperthyroidism that later progressed to Graves' ophthalmopathy.

This clonotype was found many times. The genes are TRBV12-3 or TRBV12-4 and TRBJ1-3; no clear D. This CDR3 is built from 14 residues. V dropped 5 bases and J dropped 1 base, with 9 bases sitting between them. The CDR3 is CASSPLGSGNTIYF. CDR3 sequence (DNA): TGTGCCAGCAGTCCTCTGGGTTCTGGAAACACCATATATTTT.

This clonotype showed up many times. The chain recombines TRBV10-3 with TRBJ1-1; D is possibly TRBD1 (5 bases). Germline values: CDR1 ENHRY, CDR2 SYGVKD. This CDR3 spans 12 amino acids. V lost 4 bases to trimming and J lost 3 bases, with 6 bases between them. The CDR3, as DNA: TGTGCCATCAGTGGCAGGGACACTGAAGCTTTCTTT. Its translation is CAISGRDTEAFF.

Only a few counts were recorded for this clonotype. The genes are TRBV20-1 and TRBJ2-1, with 10 bases fitting TRBD1. V dropped 0 bases and J dropped 4; count of bases not matched to a gene: 3. CDR3 length equals 15 residues. The germline V gene has CDR1 DFQATT and CDR2 SNEGSKA (reference sequence). The CDR3 is CSAREGTGAYNEQFF. The CDR3 coding sequence is TGCAGTGCTAGAGAGGGGACAGGGGCTTACAATGAGCAGTTCTTC.

The rearrangement links TRBV20-1 to TRBJ2-2; 7 bases agree with TRBD2. CDR1 DFQATT and CDR2 SNEGSKA come from the germline V gene (reference sequence). The V segment lost 5 bases and the J segment 2 bases; nucleotides outside the gene matches: 5. The CDR3 covers 14 residues. CDR3 bases: TGCAGTGCTCTCAGCGGGATTAACACCGGGGAGCTGTTTTTT. It codes for CSALSGINTGELFF.

This clonotype was found many times. This rearrangement joins TRBV10-3 to TRBJ2-5; D remains unclear. The V and J ends lost 2 bases and 5 bases respectively, with 9 bases between them. This CDR3 contains 13 residues. Germline V lookup: CDR1 ENHRY, CDR2 SYGVKD. The DNA for the CDR3 is TGTGCCATCAGTGAGGCACCTGAGGAGACCCAGTACTTC. Its protein is CAISEAPEETQYF.

This clonotype was seen ten or more times. The V and J genes are TRBV11-3 and TRBJ1-1, with D unresolved. Trimming removed 2 bases from V and 1 base from J, with 8 bases in between. Germline-derived CDR1 and CDR2 are SGHNT and YENEEA. The CDR3 length is 14 residues. CDR3 amino acids: CASSLRTANTEAFF. In nucleotides, the CDR3 is TGTGCCAGCAGCTTACGGACGGCGAACACTGAAGCTTTCTTT.

This clonotype was observed many times. The genes are TRBV29-1 and TRBJ2-2, with 8 nucleotides matching TRBD1. This CDR3 has 17 residues. Looked up from germline, CDR1 is SQVTM and CDR2 is ANQGSEA. The V segment lost 1 base and the J segment 3 bases; nucleotides outside the gene matches: 10. The CDR3 DNA follows: TGCAGCGTTGAAGGAATCCTGGACAGGGAGGACACCGGGGAGCTGTTTTTT. It is translated as CSVEGILDREDTGELFF.

This clonotype was picked up many times. V gene TRBV30 combines with J gene TRBJ2-7; D is uncertain. CDR3 size: 12 residues. V was trimmed by 0 bases and J by 4 bases, leaving 7 bases between them. In germline, CDR1 is GTSNPN, CDR2 SVGIG (reference sequence). The CDR3 nucleotides read TGTGCCTGGAGTGTCTCTGCGTACGAGCAGTACTTC. As protein: CAWSVSAYEQYF.